This T cell receptor (beta chain) emerged from a study of blood T cells in healthy people across ages. Alongside a J-beta primer mix, a sample-barcoded 5' primer served in a second PCR lasting about 7 to 12 cycles. A single record per CDR3 protein comes from TCRdb applying MiXCR to the 5' RACE reads. The sample has about 1.7 million distinct CDR3 sequences, roughly 30% seen once. This CDR3 comprises 18 residues. J is TRBJ1-4 and V is TRBV1; the table's D call, TRBD1, has no DNA check behind it. TRBV1 is a listed pseudogene. The sample taken for sequencing was blood. This sequence originates from a young woman in good health. The CDR3 sequence: CTSSLNIEEGERNEKLFF. The CDR3 coding sequence is TGCACCAGCAGCCTCAATATTGAGGAGGGGGAAAGGAATGAAAAACTGTTTTTT.